Sequencing of this TCR beta chain was carried out in a study of control samples from healthy donors and cancer patients. The CDR3 has 14 amino acids. V lost 2 bases, J lost 4 bases, and 13 bases lay in between. CDR1 SGHTS and CDR2 YDEGEE come from the germline V gene. Sequenced by immunoSEQ multiplex PCR; TCRdb stores in-frame clones only, minus some. The sample includes some 74,000 clones, around nine tenths of them seen just once. The receptor was derived from a woman aged 45-65 years in good health. The sequencing sample was made of blood. The gene calls are TRBV5-8 and TRBJ2-7; D may correspond to TRBD1 or TRBD2 (7 bases each). The CDR3 protein is CASSFRGGTYEQYF. CDR3 coding DNA: TGTGCCAGCAGCTTCAGGGGGGGGACGTACGAGCAGTACTTC.